Only a few counts were recorded for the clone carrying this T cell receptor (beta chain). The isolated RNA, all of it, was reverse transcribed, so expressed TCRB transcripts were what got sequenced. Clones were read by immunoSEQ multiplex PCR, and TCRdb kept only the in-frame ones, dropping some. In the table there are about 180,000 clones, 10% to 15% of which are singletons. This sample is part of a study of beta chain features in type 1 diabetes. CDR3 length: 14 residues. Germline V gives CDR1 SEHNR, CDR2 FQNEAQ (reference sequence). Trimming removed 10 bases at V and 2 bases at J, with 15 bases between.

V gene TRBV7-9 combines with J gene TRBJ2-1, with D possibly being TRBD2 (7 bases). The sequencing sample was made of central memory CD4+ T cells from blood. The TCR was taken from a woman aged 18-30 years in good health. The CDR3 here is CAMRLAGAYNEQFF. The DNA of the CDR3 is TGTGCCATGCGACTAGCAGGGGCCTACAATGAGCAGTTCTTC. Variable domain in full (rest from reference TRBV7-9 and TRBJ2-1): DTGVSQNPRHKITKRGQNVTFRCDPISEHNRLYWYRQTLGQGPEFLTYFQNEAQLEKSRLLSDRFSAERPKGSFSTLEIQRTEQGDSAMYLCAMRLAGAYNEQFFGPGTRLTVL.